Shown below are 20 T cell receptor beta chains from a single sample sequenced in a study of blood T cell repertoires in COVID-19. Here immunoSEQ multiplex PCR was the method, and the copy in TCRdb shows in-frame clones only, minus some. Among some 52,000 clones listed, around 90% were seen once. Source material: peripheral blood. The receptors shown here come from a human donor in a cohort sampled during active COVID-19.

This clone was seen only once. The V call is TRBV7-3, the J call TRBJ2-2; 9 nucleotides agree with TRBD2. The CDR3 runs to 16 residues. The V gene's germline CDR1 is SGHTA and CDR2 FQGTGA. Trimming at V came to 2 bases and at J to 3 bases, leaving 4 bases not matched to a gene. The DNA for the CDR3 is TGTGCCAGCAGCTTACTACCTAGCGGGGACACCGGGGAGCTGTTTTTT. It yields the protein CASSLLPSGDTGELFF.

CDR3 loop: CSASNSYEQYF. In DNA, the CDR3 is TGCAGTGCTAGCAACTCCTACGAGCAGTACTTC. The chain is built from TRBV20-1 and TRBJ2-7; D remains unclear. V was trimmed by 3 bases and J by 0 bases, leaving 3 bases between them. Germline CDR1 and CDR2: DFQATT and SNEGSKA (reference sequence). This CDR3 is 11 amino acids long.

The V call is TRBV6-5, the J call TRBJ1-2; D uncertain. The length of the CDR3 is 14 residues. The V gene's germline CDR1 is MNHEY and CDR2 SVGAGI. V lost 5 bases and J lost 2, with 12 bases in between. For the CDR3, the DNA is TGTGCCAGCAGTCTAACTCTGTCCAACTATGGCTACACCTTC. It specifies CASSLTLSNYGYTF.

The CDR3 DNA reads as TGTGCCACCAGTGATTTGGGGACAGGGAGAGATGGCTACACCTTC. Protein: CATSDLGTGRDGYTF. The V gene is TRBV24-1, the J gene TRBJ1-2, with 9 bases identical to TRBD1. This CDR3 comprises 15 residues. V shed 0 bases and J 6 bases; nucleotides not matched to a gene: 4. The V gene's germline CDR1 is KGHDR and CDR2 SFDVKD.

The chain couples TRBV27 to TRBJ1-1; D gene unclear. The CDR3 totals 15 residues. Between the trimmed V and J ends, which lost 6 bases and 4 bases, there was a span of 18 bases. Germline assignment: CDR1 MNHEY and CDR2 SMNVEV (reference sequence). Here the CDR3 reads CASSPELDGGTEAFF. CDR3 coding DNA: TGTGCCAGCAGCCCTGAATTGGACGGAGGCACTGAAGCTTTCTTT.

The chain links TRBV19 to TRBJ2-1; 12 bases map to TRBD2. J was trimmed by 5 bases and V by 6 bases; bases with no gene match: 11. The germline V gene encodes CDR1 LNHDA and CDR2 SQIVND (reference sequence). The CDR3 runs 17 residues. DNA of the CDR3: TGTGCCAGTAGGCCTAGCGGGAGGGGTAGGCACGACAATGAGCAGTTCTTC. As protein: CASRPSGRGRHDNEQFF.

Regarding this clone: One junction end disagrees with the germline gene, perhaps due to a read error. This sequence joins TRBV30 and TRBJ2-2, with D tentatively TRBD2 (5 bases). Germline V CDR1 and CDR2: GTSNPN, SVGIG (reference sequence). The CDR3 has 12 amino acids. The chain's CDR3 is CAWTGITGELFF. CDR3 bases: TGTGCTTGGACCGGGATCACCGGGGAGCTGTTTTTT.

This sequence joins TRBV6-6 and TRBJ2-7; possible D gene TRBD1, 6 bases. V shed 5 bases and J shed 2 bases, with 16 bases lying between them. Germline CDR1 is MNHNY and CDR2 is SVGAGI (reference sequence). This CDR3 has 15 residues. This chain's CDR3 is CASSKGQGKAYEQYF. CDR3 DNA: TGTGCCAGCAGTAAGGGACAAGGGAAAGCCTACGAGCAGTACTTC.

The chain has TRBV13 and TRBJ2-7; TRBD2 is a possible D gene (5 bases). There are 16 residues in the CDR3. Trimming cost V 0 bases and J 3 bases, with 15 bases left between them. Germline CDR1 and CDR2: PRHDT and FYEKMQ (reference sequence). Here the CDR3 DNA reads TGTGCCAGCAGCTTAGGCGCATCCCGCGGAGGCTACGAGCAGTACTTC. Amino acid sequence: CASSLGASRGGYEQYF. Full variable domain (outside the CDR3, taken from reference TRBV13 and TRBJ2-7): AAGVIQSPRHLIKEKRETATLKCYPIPRHDTVYWYQQGPGQDPQFLISFYEKMQSDKGSIPDRFSAQQFSDYHSELNMSSLELGDSALYFCASSLGASRGGYEQYFGPGTRLTVT.

The chain employs TRBV5-1 and TRBJ1-4; no reliable D call. V lost 1 base and J 5 bases, leaving 6 bases between the germline ends. Germline assignment: CDR1 SGHRS and CDR2 YFSETQ. This CDR3 has 13 amino acids. The CDR3 DNA sequence: TGCGCCAGCAGCTTGACGGTGAATGAAAAACTGTTTTTT. Translation: CASSLTVNEKLFF.

The J gene is TRBJ2-1, the V gene TRBV5-6; 9 bases match TRBD2. The CDR3 loop spans 16 amino acids. Trimming removed 4 bases from V and 5 bases from J; junction bases left unmatched: 10. Germline V CDR1 and CDR2: SGHDT, YYEEEE. The CDR3 loop is CASSGALAGLHNEQFF. CDR3 sequence (DNA): TGTGCCAGCAGCGGGGCACTAGCGGGTCTGCACAATGAGCAGTTCTTC.

The V gene is TRBV9, the J gene TRBJ2-1; D remains ambiguous. Trimming left V 0 bases short and J 1 base short, with 8 bases between. CDR1 is SGDLS and CDR2 is YYNGEE in the germline V gene. This CDR3 contains 15 residues. The CDR3 region is CASSVGRLSYNEQFF. CDR3 nucleotides: TGTGCCAGCAGCGTAGGGCGGTTATCCTACAATGAGCAGTTCTTC.

CDR3: CAWGWTSGTTDTQYF. The DNA for the CDR3 is TGTGCCTGGGGATGGACTAGCGGAACCACAGATACGCAGTATTTT. The chain employs TRBV30 and TRBJ2-3; the match to TRBD2 covers 10 bases. Germline loops: CDR1 GTSNPN, CDR2 SVGIG (reference sequence). V was pared by 5 bases and J by 2 bases, with 7 bases of the junction left unmatched. CDR3 size: 15 residues.

The gene calls are TRBV19 and TRBJ2-3; 11 positions agree with TRBD2. V shed 1 base and J 7 bases; nucleotides not matched to a gene: 4. The germline V gene has CDR1 LNHDA and CDR2 SQIVND (reference sequence). This CDR3 region has 15 residues. The CDR3 is CASSIVPSGRNTQYF. DNA of the CDR3: TGTGCCAGTAGTATAGTGCCTAGCGGGAGGAATACGCAGTATTTT.

The V gene is TRBV5-1, the J gene TRBJ1-4; 11 positions agree with TRBD1. The CDR3 has 17 residues. Germline V CDR1 and CDR2: SGHRS, YFSETQ. Trimming cost V 3 bases and J 2 bases; bases outside gene matches: 6. The CDR3: CASSSGQGVTTNEKLFF. CDR3 nucleotide sequence: TGCGCCAGCAGCTCGGGACAGGGGGTTACGACTAATGAAAAACTGTTTTTT.

J is TRBJ1-5 and V is TRBV5-4; a weak D match, TRBD1 (6 bases). Trimming shortened V by 5 bases and J by 1 base, and 10 bases separated the two germline ends. CDR3 length: 14 amino acids. Germline CDR1 reads SGHNT; CDR2 reads YYREEE (reference sequence). As DNA, the CDR3 is TGTGCCAGCAGTTTACAGGGAAGCAATCAGCCCCAGCATTTT. Translation gives CASSLQGSNQPQHF.

This clone was seen a handful of times. The chain combines TRBV5-1 with TRBJ2-3; TRBD2 matches 12 bases. Germline V gene data show CDR1 as SGHRS and CDR2 as YFSETQ. The CDR3 sequence is 16 residues long. V shed 3 bases and J 4 bases; nucleotides not matched to a gene: 6. In DNA form, the CDR3 reads TGCGCCAGCAGCTCGGCGACTAGCGGGAGTTCAGATACGCAGTATTTT. This codes for CASSSATSGSSDTQYF.

The V gene is TRBV27, the J gene TRBJ2-5, with 8 bases fitting TRBD2. CDR1 is MNHEY and CDR2 is SMNVEV in the germline V gene (reference sequence). V gave up 7 bases and J gave up 2 bases; unmatched junction bases: 12. The CDR3 spans 16 residues. The CDR3 DNA reads TGTGCCAGCAATTCCCACGGGACTAGAACACAAGAGACCCAGTACTTC. Its protein is CASNSHGTRTQETQYF.

The rearrangement uses TRBV28 and TRBJ2-7, with D possibly matching TRBD1 (5 bases). CDR1 is MDHEN and CDR2 is SYDVKM in the germline V gene. The CDR3 is made up of 14 amino acids. V lost 6 bases and J 7 bases, leaving 19 bases between the germline ends. CDR3 sequence: CASSTTDTLEEQYF. CDR3 nucleotide sequence: TGTGCCAGCAGCACCACGGACACCCTGGAGGAGCAGTACTTC.

This clone was detected only once. DNA of the CDR3: TGTGCCTGGTCGCCCGGAGGGGTAGCCGGGGAGCTGTTTTTT. Translation: CAWSPGGVAGELFF. V is TRBV30 and J is TRBJ2-2; D may be TRBD2 (6 bases). Germline V gene lookup returns CDR1 GTSNPN and CDR2 SVGIG (reference sequence). The CDR3 length is 14 residues. The V and J ends lost 5 bases and 6 bases respectively, with 16 bases between them.